This TCR beta chain was retrieved from a study of tissue T cells after allogeneic stem cell transplantation (dated by TCRdb to 2021 to 2024). Describing the broader study: Using research autopsies of patients with and without GVHD, plus mouse models of GVHD, the study profiled TCR beta repertoires across many tissues. On the human side, the study was prospective and observational, with no blinding or randomization. The study at large found these results: Only a few T cell clones appeared in more than one patient, yet motif-based clustering showed tissue-specific repertoire signatures that were shared between patients. The patient cohort was small and varied clinically, and sampling depth was recognized as a limitation. In both patients and mice, T cells from blood and spleen covered only a limited part of the TCR repertoire found in tissues. Which tissue TCRs were alloreactive or antigen-specific was not determined in the study, and some of the clones might have been host cells that persisted. Within patients, how anatomically similar tissues were was a major factor shaping TCR repertoire composition, regardless of disease or transplant status.

This clone was detected only a few times. Its antigen is still unknown. With a mouse as the source, gene names and germline sequences are drawn from the mouse. The DNA ends 1 residue before the CDR3 does, and the rest of the CDR3 is filled in from the germline J gene. Per the publication, the time point label means: mouse harvest day 7 after allogeneic transplant. Mouse grafts combined 10^7 T-cell-depleted bone marrow cells with 10^6 splenic CD5+ T cells, given via tail vein injection. A major MHC-mismatch B6 (H2b) into BALB/c (H2d) model was used to model mouse GVHD, and tissues were profiled at day 7 or 14. On day 7 or 14 post-transplant, mouse tissues and retro-orbital blood were harvested with separate sterile tools for each animal, and livers were flushed beforehand. Before genomic DNA was isolated with the DNeasy Blood & Tissue Kit, mouse tissues were minced with razor blades in buffered saline.

Taken from cysteine to phenylalanine, the CDR3 has 16 residues. The DNA covers only part of the CDR3, 45 bases in frame from base 1. Taken from the germline V gene (reference sequence), the CDR1 and CDR2 loops are KGHPV and FQNQEV. Trimming removed 4 bases from V and 0 bases from J; the gene matches leave 3 bases unexplained. Library preparation employed the immunoSEQ multiplex PCR assay. TCRbeta CDR3 sequencing was done by Adaptive Biotechnologies at survey depth, reporting CDR3 sequences, V/J genes, productive frequency and template counts. Amplification of TCR beta CDR3 regions was performed from genomic DNA rather than from RNA. The authors' analysis ran thus. Pairwise repertoire overlap between tissues was quantified with Jensen-Shannon divergence, where 1 means complete divergence and 0 identical. Tissues were grouped by single-linkage agglomerative hierarchical clustering of pairwise JSD values, and the clustering results were shown as dendrograms. GLIPH2 was applied to all patient samples using simulation_depth 1000, kmer_min_depth 3, and cdr3_length_cutoff 8, and only groups with more than two unique CDR3s were retained. In a standardized tissue-overlap score, Jaccard GLIPH-group overlap across patients was extrapolated to a standard repertoire size of 1000 clones. Linear mixed-effect models, with tissue as a fixed effect and individual as a random effect, were used to test how diversity related to clinical or experimental variables. TCRdb took over this immuneACCESS table, retaining in-frame rearrangements with V and J assigned. Such tables are incomplete; in checked studies, under half of the missing clones stem from an unresolved V gene, and the remainder is unexplained. The V and J calls and the clone size are those of that table, but D and trimming were determined from the DNA. The sample records approximately 9,000 clones, over 40% of which are singletons. The top ten constitute 6.5% to 9% of the sample.

This receptor was obtained from a female BALB/c mouse given C57BL/6 T cells with graft-versus-host disease after an allogeneic hematopoietic cell transplant. The sequence is built from TRBV26 and TRBJ1-4, and 9 bases in between align with TRBD1. The sample consisted of gut tissue. The DNA read from the CDR3 is TGTGCCAGCAGTCCGGGACAGGGAATTTCCAACGAAAGATTATTT. Its protein product is CASSPGQGISNERLF. The entire CDR3 sequence reads CASSPGQGISNERLFF.